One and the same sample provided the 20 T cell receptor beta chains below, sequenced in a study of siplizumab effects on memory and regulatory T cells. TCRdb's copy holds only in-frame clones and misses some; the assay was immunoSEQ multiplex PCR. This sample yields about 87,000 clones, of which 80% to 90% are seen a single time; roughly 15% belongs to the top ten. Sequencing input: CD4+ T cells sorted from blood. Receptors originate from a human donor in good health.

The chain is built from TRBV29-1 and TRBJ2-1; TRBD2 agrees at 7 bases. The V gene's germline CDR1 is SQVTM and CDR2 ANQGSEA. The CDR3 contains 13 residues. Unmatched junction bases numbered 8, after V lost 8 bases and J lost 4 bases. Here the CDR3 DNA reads TGCAGCTGGGGTTCGGGGGGATACAATGAGCAGTTCTTC. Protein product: CSWGSGGYNEQFF.

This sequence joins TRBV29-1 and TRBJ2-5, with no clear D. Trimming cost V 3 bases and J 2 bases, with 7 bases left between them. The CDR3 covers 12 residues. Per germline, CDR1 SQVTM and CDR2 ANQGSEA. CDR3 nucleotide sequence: TGCAGCGTTGATGGGCAGCAAGAGACCCAGTACTTC. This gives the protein CSVDGQQETQYF. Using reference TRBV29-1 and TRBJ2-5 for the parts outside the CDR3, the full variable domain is SAVISQKPSRDICQRGTSLTIQCQVDSQVTMMFWYRQQPGQSLTLIATANQGSEATYESGFVIDKFPISRPNLTFSTLTVSNMSPEDSSIYLCSVDGQQETQYFGPGTRLLVL.

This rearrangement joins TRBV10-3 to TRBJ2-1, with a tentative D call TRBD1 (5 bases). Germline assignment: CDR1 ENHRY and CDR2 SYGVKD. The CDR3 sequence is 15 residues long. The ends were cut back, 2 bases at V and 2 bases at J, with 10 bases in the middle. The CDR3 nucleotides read TGTGCCATCAGTGAGGGACAACGCCCCTACAATGAGCAGTTCTTC. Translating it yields CAISEGQRPYNEQFF.

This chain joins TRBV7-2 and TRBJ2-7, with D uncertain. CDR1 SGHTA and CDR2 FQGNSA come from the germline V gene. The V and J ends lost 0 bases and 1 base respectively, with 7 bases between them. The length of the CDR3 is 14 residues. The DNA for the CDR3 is TGTGCCAGCAGCTTAGCGTTTCTGTCCTACGAGCAGTACTTC. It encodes CASSLAFLSYEQYF.

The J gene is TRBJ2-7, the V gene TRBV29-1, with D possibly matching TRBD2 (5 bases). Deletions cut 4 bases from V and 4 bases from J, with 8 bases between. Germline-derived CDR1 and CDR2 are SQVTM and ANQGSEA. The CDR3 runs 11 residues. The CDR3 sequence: CSVGGRYEQYF. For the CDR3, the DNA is TGCAGCGTTGGTGGGAGATACGAGCAGTACTTC.

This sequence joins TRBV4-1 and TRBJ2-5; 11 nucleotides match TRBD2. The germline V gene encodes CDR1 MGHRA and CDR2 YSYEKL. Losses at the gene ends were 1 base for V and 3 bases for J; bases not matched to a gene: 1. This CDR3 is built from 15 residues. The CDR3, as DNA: TGCGCCAGCAGCCAAGTGGGACTAGCGGAAGAGACCCAGTACTTC. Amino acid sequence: CASSQVGLAEETQYF.

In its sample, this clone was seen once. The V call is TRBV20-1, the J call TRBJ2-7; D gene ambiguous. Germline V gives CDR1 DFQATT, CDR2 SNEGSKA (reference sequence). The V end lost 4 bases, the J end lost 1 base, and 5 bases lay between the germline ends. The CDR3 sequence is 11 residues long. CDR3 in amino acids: CSAIKSYEQYF. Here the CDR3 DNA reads TGCAGTGCTATTAAATCCTACGAGCAGTACTTC.

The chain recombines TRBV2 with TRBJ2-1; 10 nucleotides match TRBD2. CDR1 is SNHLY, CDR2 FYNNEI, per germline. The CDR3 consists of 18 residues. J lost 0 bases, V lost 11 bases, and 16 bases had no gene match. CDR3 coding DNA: TGTGCCGGACAACCCCCGGCTAGCGGGAGTTTCTCCTACAATGAGCAGTTCTTC. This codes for CAGQPPASGSFSYNEQFF.

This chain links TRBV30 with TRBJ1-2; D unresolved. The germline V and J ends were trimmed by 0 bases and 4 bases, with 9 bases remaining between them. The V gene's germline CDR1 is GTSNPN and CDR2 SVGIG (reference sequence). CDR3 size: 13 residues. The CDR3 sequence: CAWSVNSPYGYTF. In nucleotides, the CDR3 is TGTGCCTGGAGTGTAAACAGCCCCTATGGCTACACCTTC.

The CDR3 DNA reads as TGTGCCAGCAGCTCACGGACTAGCGGGACGAAACCCCCCCCTTACAATGAGCAGTTCTTC. Translating it yields CASSSRTSGTKPPPYNEQFF. The chain recombines TRBV7-3 with TRBJ2-1; 12 nucleotides line up with TRBD2. CDR3 length: 20 residues. Germline CDR1 is SGHTA and CDR2 is FQGTGA. After removal of 4 bases from V and 4 bases from J, the junction contained 17 bases not matched to a gene.

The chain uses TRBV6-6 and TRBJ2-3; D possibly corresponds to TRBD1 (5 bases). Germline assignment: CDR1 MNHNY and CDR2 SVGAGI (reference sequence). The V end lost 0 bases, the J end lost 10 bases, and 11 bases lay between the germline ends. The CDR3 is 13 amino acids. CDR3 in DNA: TGTGCCAGCAGTTACTCCCAGGGTGGTGCGCAGTATTTT. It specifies CASSYSQGGAQYF.

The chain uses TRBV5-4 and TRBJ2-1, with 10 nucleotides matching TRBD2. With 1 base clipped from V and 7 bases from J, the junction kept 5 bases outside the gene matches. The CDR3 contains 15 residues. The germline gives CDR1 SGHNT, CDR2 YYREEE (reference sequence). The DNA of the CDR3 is TGTGCCAGCAGCTTGAGTAGCGGGAGGTGGAATGAGCAGTTCTTC. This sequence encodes CASSLSSGRWNEQFF.

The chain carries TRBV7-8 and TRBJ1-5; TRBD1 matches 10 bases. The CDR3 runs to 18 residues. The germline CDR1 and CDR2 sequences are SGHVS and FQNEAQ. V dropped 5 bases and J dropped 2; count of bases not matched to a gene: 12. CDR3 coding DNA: TGTGCCAGCAGCCTCCTGGGGGGGACAGGGGTCCGCAATCAGCCCCAGCATTTT. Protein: CASSLLGGTGVRNQPQHF.

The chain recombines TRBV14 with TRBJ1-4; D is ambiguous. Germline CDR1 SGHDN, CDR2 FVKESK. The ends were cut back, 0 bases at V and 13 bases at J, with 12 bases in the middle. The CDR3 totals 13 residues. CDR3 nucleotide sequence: TGTGCCAGCAGCCAAGATGTCGGAGGGTTACTGTTTTTT. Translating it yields CASSQDVGGLLFF.

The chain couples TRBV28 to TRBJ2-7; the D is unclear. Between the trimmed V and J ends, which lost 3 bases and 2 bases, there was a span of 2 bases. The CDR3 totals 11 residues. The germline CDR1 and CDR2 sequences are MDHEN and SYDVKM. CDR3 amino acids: CASSFAYEQYF. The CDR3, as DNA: TGTGCCAGCAGTTTTGCCTACGAGCAGTACTTC. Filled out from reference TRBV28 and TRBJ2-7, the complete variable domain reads DVKVTQSSRYLVKRTGEKVFLECVQDMDHENMFWYRQDPGLGLRLIYFSYDVKMKEKGDIPEGYSVSREKKERFSLILESASTNQTSMYLCASSFAYEQYFGPGTRLTVT.

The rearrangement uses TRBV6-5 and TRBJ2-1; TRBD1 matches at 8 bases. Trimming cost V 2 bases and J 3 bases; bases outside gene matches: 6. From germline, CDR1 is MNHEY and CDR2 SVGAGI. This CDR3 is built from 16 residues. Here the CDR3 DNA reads TGTGCCAGCAGTTACGGGGGACAGGCAAACTACAATGAGCAGTTCTTC. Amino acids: CASSYGGQANYNEQFF.

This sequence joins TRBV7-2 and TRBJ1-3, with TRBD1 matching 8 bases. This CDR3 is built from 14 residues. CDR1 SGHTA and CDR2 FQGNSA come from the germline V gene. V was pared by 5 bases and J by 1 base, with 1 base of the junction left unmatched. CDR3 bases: TGTGCCAGCAGCAGGGACAGGTCTGGAAACACCATATATTTT. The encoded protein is CASSRDRSGNTIYF.

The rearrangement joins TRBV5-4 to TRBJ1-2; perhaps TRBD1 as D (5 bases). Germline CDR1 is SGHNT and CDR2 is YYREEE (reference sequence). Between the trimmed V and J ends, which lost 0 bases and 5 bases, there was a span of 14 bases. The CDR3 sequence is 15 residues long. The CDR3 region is CASSLVAGKDYGYTF. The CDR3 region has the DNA TGTGCCAGCAGCTTGGTCGCAGGGAAAGATTATGGCTACACCTTC. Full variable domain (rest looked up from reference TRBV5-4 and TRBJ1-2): ETGVTQSPTHLIKTRGQQVTLRCSSQSGHNTVSWYQQALGQGPQFIFQYYREEENGRGNFPPRFSGLQFPNYSSELNVNALELDDSALYLCASSLVAGKDYGYTFGSGTRLTVV.

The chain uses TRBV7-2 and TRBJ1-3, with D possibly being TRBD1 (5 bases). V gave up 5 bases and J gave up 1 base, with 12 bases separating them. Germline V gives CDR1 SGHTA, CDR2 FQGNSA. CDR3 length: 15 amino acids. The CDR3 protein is CASSPQEGSGNTIYF. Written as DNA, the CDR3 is TGTGCCAGCAGCCCACAGGAGGGATCTGGAAACACCATATATTTT. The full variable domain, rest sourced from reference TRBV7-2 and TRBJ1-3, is GAGVSQSPSNKVTEKGKDVELRCDPISGHTALYWYRQSLGQGLEFLIYFQGNSAPDKSGLPSDRFSAERTGGSVSTLTIQRTQQEDSAVYLCASSPQEGSGNTIYFGEGSWLTVV.

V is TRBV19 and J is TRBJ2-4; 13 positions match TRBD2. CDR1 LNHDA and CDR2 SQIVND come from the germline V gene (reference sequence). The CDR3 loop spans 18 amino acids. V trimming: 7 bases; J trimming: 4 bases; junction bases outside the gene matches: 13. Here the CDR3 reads CASNPTSGRGGAKNIQYF. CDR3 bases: TGTGCCAGTAACCCCACTAGCGGGAGGGGAGGGGCGAAAAACATTCAGTACTTC.